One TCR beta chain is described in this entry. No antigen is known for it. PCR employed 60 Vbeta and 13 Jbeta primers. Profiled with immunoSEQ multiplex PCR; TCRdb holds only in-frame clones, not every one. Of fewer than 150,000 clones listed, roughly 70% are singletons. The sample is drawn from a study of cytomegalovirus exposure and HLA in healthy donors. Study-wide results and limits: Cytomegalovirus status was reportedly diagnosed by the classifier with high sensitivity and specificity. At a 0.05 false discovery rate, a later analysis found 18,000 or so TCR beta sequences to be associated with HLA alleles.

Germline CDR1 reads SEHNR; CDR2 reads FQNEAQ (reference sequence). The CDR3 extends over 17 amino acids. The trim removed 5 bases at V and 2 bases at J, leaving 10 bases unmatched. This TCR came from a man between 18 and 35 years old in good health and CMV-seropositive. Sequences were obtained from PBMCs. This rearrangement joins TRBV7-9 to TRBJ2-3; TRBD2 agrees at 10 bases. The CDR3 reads CASSRILSGGPTDTQYF. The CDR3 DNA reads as TGTGCCAGCAGCCGAATACTTAGCGGGGGGCCCACAGATACGCAGTATTTT.